A single TCR beta chain is shown here with its context. Its antigen is not identified. The data are from a study of shared clonotypes between healthy human individuals. Findings and caveats of the study: A generally larger estimated richness was seen in naive subsets than in memory subsets.

Deep-level settings were used for running the assay. Method: immunoSEQ multiplex PCR; TCRdb's copy keeps in-frame clones and lacks some. The sample includes 550,000 to 850,000 clones, roughly 70% of them seen just once. Germline V CDR1 and CDR2: PRHDT, FYEKMQ (reference sequence). The V and J ends lost 6 bases and 1 base respectively, with 16 bases between them. The CDR3 loop spans 16 amino acids. This clonotype was obtained from a woman under 40 in good health. This chain joins TRBV13 and TRBJ1-3, with a tentative D call TRBD1 (5 bases). The sequenced sample was memory CD4+ T cells sorted from blood. Subset denoted: CD45RA-negative fraction. The CDR3 region has the DNA TGTGCCAGCAGTTTAATACCGGGGACGTCTGGAAACACCATATATTTT. This codes for CASSLIPGTSGNTIYF.